This TCR beta chain originates from a study of blood T cell repertoires in COVID-19. Study as a whole: Samples came from the United States, Italy and Spain, spanning acute and convalescent COVID-19. Sample material is recorded as cDNA or gDNA derived from T cells, B-cell-depleted T cells, or PBMCs.

The germline CDR1 and CDR2 sequences are MNHEY and SVGAGI. Trimming removed 0 bases at V and 8 bases at J, with 13 bases between. The CDR3 has 14 residues. TCRdb's table, derived via immunoSEQ multiplex PCR, lists solely in-frame clones and lacks some. Here the sample spans 200,000 to 250,000 clones, approximately 90% being singletons. The rearrangement joins TRBV6-5 to TRBJ1-2, with D tentatively TRBD1 (5 bases). Sequenced material: peripheral blood. The receptor was isolated from a man aged 30-40 years who had recovered from COVID-19. CDR3 coding DNA: TGTGCCAGCAGTTACTCGGGGGGTGGGTACGGCTACACCTTC. This sequence encodes CASSYSGGGYGYTF.